These 22 T cell receptor beta chains were sequenced from one sample in a study of CD8 T cells in Susac syndrome. Reverse transcription of about 0.5 to 1 ug RNA was carried out with random hexamers. TCRdb itself ran the immunoSEQ multiplex PCR reads through MiXCR, one entry per CDR3 protein. The data contain around 170,000 distinct CDR3 sequences, 95% of them singletons. Sequencing used CD8+ T cells from PBMCs. The receptors derive from a human donor with Susac syndrome.

V usage is TRBV4-1 and J usage is TRBJ2-2; 11 nucleotides match TRBD2. V was clipped by 1 base and J by 4 bases; unmatched bases: 5. CDR3 length equals 17 residues. The germline gives CDR1 MGHRA, CDR2 YSYEKL. CDR3 region: CASSQVLAGVPTGELFF. DNA of the CDR3: TGCGCCAGCAGCCAAGTACTAGCGGGAGTTCCCACCGGGGAGCTGTTTTTT.

In DNA, the CDR3 is TGCGCCAGCAGCCAAGAGATGACTAGCGGGGTCACAGATACGCAGTATTTT. Its translation is CASSQEMTSGVTDTQYF. The chain couples TRBV4-1 to TRBJ2-3; 11 positions agree with TRBD2. Germline CDR1 and CDR2: MGHRA and YSYEKL. J gave up 2 bases and V 0 bases, and 4 bases lay outside the gene matches. The CDR3 contains 17 residues.

CDR3 sequence (DNA): TGTGCCAGCAGGACTCCAAGCGGGGGGAGCACAGATACGCAGTATTTT. Translated: CASRTPSGGSTDTQYF. The V and J genes are TRBV28 and TRBJ2-3; 9 bases align to TRBD2. The CDR3 has 16 amino acids. From germline, CDR1 is MDHEN and CDR2 SYDVKM. Trimming took 6 bases from V and 0 from J; bases not matched to a gene: 7.

This sequence joins TRBV11-2 and TRBJ2-3; D remains unclear. V was trimmed by 7 bases and J by 0 bases, leaving 5 bases between them. CDR1 SGHAT and CDR2 FQNNGV come from the germline V gene. The CDR3 length is 12 residues. DNA of the CDR3: TGTGCCAGCACTCTTAGCACAGATACGCAGTATTTT. It translates to CASTLSTDTQYF.

This clonotype was seen a single time. The J gene is TRBJ2-7, the V gene TRBV5-1; a weak D match, TRBD2 (5 bases). With 0 bases removed from V and 4 bases from J, the gap between germline ends came to 8 bases. This CDR3 contains 13 residues. Per the germline V gene, CDR1 is SGHRS and CDR2 is YFSETQ. The CDR3 protein is CASSLAREYEQYF. The CDR3 DNA sequence: TGCGCCAGCAGCTTGGCAAGGGAGTACGAGCAGTACTTC. Based on the CDR3 plus reference TRBV5-1 and TRBJ2-7, the full variable domain is KAGVTQTPRYLIKTRGQQVTLSCSPISGHRSVSWYQQTPGQGLQFLFEYFSETQRNKGNFPGRFSGRQFSNSRSEMNVSTLELGDSALYLCASSLAREYEQYFGPGTRLTVT.

The rearrangement uses TRBV9 and TRBJ2-7; 7 positions agree with TRBD2. Germline V gives CDR1 SGDLS, CDR2 YYNGEE. V shed 0 bases and J 1 base; nucleotides not matched to a gene: 1. This CDR3 is 14 amino acids long. The CDR3 DNA reads TGTGCCAGCAGCGTAGGTAGCGGGTCCTACGAGCAGTACTTC. As protein: CASSVGSGSYEQYF.

The V call is TRBV19, the J call TRBJ2-7, with D uncertain. This CDR3 contains 11 residues. Trimming took off 9 bases at V and 12 bases at J, with 18 bases between the two ends. Germline V gives CDR1 LNHDA, CDR2 SQIVND (reference sequence). In nucleotides, the CDR3 is TGTGCCAGCAGGCGGTCCGAGGACGGGTACTTC. This translates into CASRRSEDGYF.

This rearrangement joins TRBV13 to TRBJ2-7; D unresolved. Germline V gene data show CDR1 as PRHDT and CDR2 as FYEKMQ (reference sequence). Trimming removed 1 base from V and 2 bases from J, with 9 bases in between. The CDR3 is 14 amino acids. The CDR3 is CASSLERNTYEQYF. Here the CDR3 DNA reads TGTGCCAGCAGCTTAGAACGGAATACCTACGAGCAGTACTTC.

The rearrangement joins TRBV5-6 to TRBJ1-1; no reliable D call. The CDR3 is 13 residues long. V gave up 0 bases and J gave up 6 bases, with 9 bases separating them. CDR1 SGHDT and CDR2 YYEEEE come from the germline V gene. CDR3 sequence (DNA): TGTGCCAGCAGCTTGGGGCCAACACCTGAAGCTTTCTTT. Protein: CASSLGPTPEAFF.

The chain carries TRBV24-1 and TRBJ1-2; D not resolved. The CDR3 covers 13 residues. Germline CDR1 KGHDR, CDR2 SFDVKD. Trimming left V 3 bases short and J 4 bases short, with 8 bases between. CDR3 amino acids: CATSDDGSYGYTF. The DNA of the CDR3 is TGTGCCACCAGTGATGACGGATCCTATGGCTACACCTTC.

The chain has TRBV12-3 or TRBV12-4 and TRBJ1-2; D remains unclear. Trimming shortened V by 7 bases and J by 8 bases, and 17 bases separated the two germline ends. CDR3 length equals 13 residues. CDR3 sequence reads: CASTQGRPTGYTF. In DNA, the CDR3 is TGTGCCAGCACCCAAGGCCGCCCAACGGGCTACACCTTC.

This sequence joins TRBV9 and TRBJ2-1; D might be TRBD1 (6 bases). In germline, CDR1 is SGDLS, CDR2 YYNGEE. The CDR3 contains 17 residues. V was pared by 2 bases and J by 0 bases, with 15 bases between. CDR3 in amino acids: CASSVHYRESSYNEQFF. The CDR3 bases are TGTGCCAGCAGCGTTCATTACAGGGAGAGCTCCTACAATGAGCAGTTCTTC.

V is TRBV20-1 and J is TRBJ2-7, with TRBD2 matching 12 bases. Germline V gene lookup returns CDR1 DFQATT and CDR2 SNEGSKA (reference sequence). The J segment lost 0 bases and the V segment lost 1 base, leaving 7 bases of the junction unmatched. There are 17 residues in the CDR3. CDR3 in DNA: TGCAGTGCTAGAGCTCCGGGACTAGCGGGCTCCTCCTACGAGCAGTACTTC. It encodes CSARAPGLAGSSYEQYF.

The V and J genes are TRBV5-6 and TRBJ2-1; the match to TRBD1 covers 7 bases. Trimming at V came to 5 bases and at J to 9 bases, leaving 11 bases not matched to a gene. Germline assignment: CDR1 SGHDT and CDR2 YYEEEE. The CDR3 runs to 14 residues. The CDR3 sequence: CASRPTGISTEQFF. CDR3 DNA sequence: TGTGCCAGCAGACCGACAGGGATATCTACTGAGCAGTTCTTC.

The chain links TRBV6-5 to TRBJ2-7, with 11 bases matching TRBD1. Germline V gene sequence: CDR1 MNHEY, CDR2 SVGAGI. The CDR3 has 14 amino acids. V gave up 5 bases and J gave up 6 bases; unmatched junction bases: 6. DNA for the CDR3: TGTGCCAGCAGTACCGCGGGACAGGGGGTCGAGCAGTACTTC. Its translation: CASSTAGQGVEQYF.

This chain links TRBV15 with TRBJ1-2; D unresolved. The ends were cut back, 5 bases at V and 3 bases at J, with 10 bases in the middle. The length of the CDR3 is 13 residues. From germline, CDR1 is LNHNV and CDR2 YYDKDF (reference sequence). In nucleotides, the CDR3 is TGTGCCACCAGCCTAACGACACACTATGGCTACACCTTC. It encodes CATSLTTHYGYTF.

This chain connects TRBV9 to TRBJ2-2; 8 bases match TRBD1. Per the germline V gene, CDR1 is SGDLS and CDR2 is YYNGEE. This CDR3 has 17 amino acids. V gave up 2 bases and J gave up 6 bases; unmatched junction bases: 12. For the CDR3, the DNA is TGTGCCAGCAGCGTGGTCGGGACAGGCCCAGAGTCCGGGGAGCTGTTTTTT. It specifies CASSVVGTGPESGELFF.

The chain is built from TRBV20-1 and TRBJ2-3; 9 nucleotides align to TRBD1. This CDR3 spans 14 amino acids. Per germline, CDR1 DFQATT and CDR2 SNEGSKA (reference sequence). J lost 2 bases, V lost 2 bases, and 2 bases had no gene match. The CDR3 DNA reads TGCAGTGCTAGACGGGACAGGGTCACAGATACGCAGTATTTT. This sequence encodes CSARRDRVTDTQYF.

The chain carries TRBV4-1 and TRBJ2-3; 11 nucleotides match TRBD2. The germline gives CDR1 MGHRA, CDR2 YSYEKL. The CDR3 has 18 amino acids. The J segment lost 9 bases and the V segment lost 0 bases, leaving 14 bases of the junction unmatched. CDR3 in amino acids: CASSQDLGRLAGPPTQYF. The CDR3 nucleotides read TGCGCCAGCAGCCAAGATTTAGGGAGACTAGCGGGGCCCCCAACGCAGTATTTT.

The genes are TRBV11-2 and TRBJ2-1; D is unclear. Germline CDR1 is SGHAT and CDR2 is FQNNGV. The CDR3 extends over 13 amino acids. V was pared by 1 base and J by 5 bases, with 6 bases between. CDR3 in amino acids: CASSLGTHNEQFF. The DNA for the CDR3 is TGTGCCAGCAGCTTAGGCACTCACAATGAGCAGTTCTTC.

This clonotype occurred once. The J gene is TRBJ2-1, the V gene TRBV13; D may be TRBD2 (5 bases). CDR3 length: 16 amino acids. Trimming pared 0 bases from V and 3 bases from J, leaving 12 bases between. CDR1 and CDR2 (germline): PRHDT, FYEKMQ (reference sequence). This CDR3 reads CASSLGGTRNYNEQFF. CDR3 DNA sequence: TGTGCCAGCAGCTTAGGGGGTACTAGGAACTACAATGAGCAGTTCTTC.

This rearrangement joins TRBV20-1 to TRBJ1-5; 10 bases are a match to TRBD1. J lost 6 bases, V lost 6 bases, and 8 bases had no gene match. The CDR3 sequence is 14 residues long. Germline-derived CDR1 and CDR2 are DFQATT and SNEGSKA (reference sequence). The CDR3 here is CSAGTGEEVQPQHF. CDR3 nucleotide sequence: TGCAGTGCAGGGACAGGGGAGGAAGTTCAGCCCCAGCATTTT.